The rows below give T cell receptor beta chains drawn from one sample of a study of T cells in Graves' hyperthyroidism and ophthalmopathy. A single record per CDR3 protein comes from TCRdb applying MiXCR to the multiplex PCR reads. The sample lists about half a million distinct CDR3 sequences, 22% occurring once. The sample was blood. These receptors were taken from a woman aged 70-85 years with Graves' ophthalmopathy. Each CDR3 is given with its conserved first and last residue. The order of the fields is J gene, V gene, D gene, CDR3 protein. A D gene is named only where the DNA matches it firmly.

J gene: TRBJ2-3
V gene: TRBV15
D gene: TRBD2
CDR3 protein: CATKRERTDTQYF

J gene: TRBJ1-5
V gene: TRBV3-1
D gene: .
CDR3 protein: CASSQLGVVQPQHF

J gene: TRBJ1-4
V gene: TRBV5-1
D gene: .
CDR3 protein: CASSLAGGTEKLFF

J gene: TRBJ1-5
V gene: TRBV28
D gene: .
CDR3 protein: CASRRRGRGDQPQHF

J gene: TRBJ2-2
V gene: TRBV30
D gene: .
CDR3 protein: CAWSRRNTGELFF

J gene: TRBJ2-3
V gene: TRBV9
D gene: .
CDR3 protein: CASSARTGTDTQYF

J gene: TRBJ2-3
V gene: TRBV27
D gene: .
CDR3 protein: CASSPGQGGLRQYF

J gene: TRBJ2-7
V gene: TRBV18
D gene: TRBD1
CDR3 protein: CASSPRDRGYEQYF

J gene: TRBJ2-1
V gene: TRBV7-2
D gene: TRBD2
CDR3 protein: CASSPLGGRGSYNEQFF

J gene: TRBJ2-7
V gene: TRBV10-3
D gene: TRBD2
CDR3 protein: CAISPGGGAYEQYF

J gene: TRBJ1-2
V gene: TRBV30
D gene: .
CDR3 protein: CAWSVSSLSYTF

J gene: TRBJ2-1
V gene: TRBV11-3
D gene: TRBD2
CDR3 protein: CASSLGTSGSSFSREQFF

J gene: TRBJ2-1
V gene: TRBV20-1
D gene: .
CDR3 protein: CSATGTDYNEQFF

J gene: TRBJ2-3
V gene: TRBV5-1
D gene: .
CDR3 protein: CANSLGLAPGDTQYF

J gene: TRBJ1-2
V gene: TRBV5-1
D gene: .
CDR3 protein: CASSPREGGYGYTF

J gene: TRBJ2-7
V gene: TRBV5-8
D gene: .
CDR3 protein: CASSSPRGHLFRQYF

J gene: TRBJ1-2
V gene: TRBV20-1
D gene: .
CDR3 protein: CSATRGVLNYGYTF

J gene: TRBJ2-7
V gene: TRBV29-1
D gene: .
CDR3 protein: CSVERGTNEQYF

J gene: TRBJ1-2
V gene: TRBV7-3
D gene: .
CDR3 protein: CASSLRQGRSRYTF

J gene: TRBJ1-4
V gene: TRBV7-9
D gene: .
CDR3 protein: CASSSAEKLFF

J gene: TRBJ2-7
V gene: TRBV7-9
D gene: .
CDR3 protein: CASSSRRGGVYEQYF

J gene: TRBJ2-1
V gene: TRBV20-1
D gene: TRBD2
CDR3 protein: CSARTPSGNYNEQFF